This T cell receptor (beta chain) was profiled in a study of T-cell memory formation after mild COVID-19. Germline-derived CDR1 and CDR2 are SEHNR and FQNEAQ (reference sequence). This CDR3 comprises 12 residues. V lost 7 bases to trimming and J lost 3 bases; unmatched junction nucleotides: 2. TCRdb reprocessed the 5' RACE reads with MiXCR, giving one entry per CDR3 protein. Here the sample spans 85,000 to 130,000 distinct CDR3 sequences, more than 15% being singletons. V usage is TRBV7-9 and J usage is TRBJ2-7; TRBD2 matches 8 bases. Sequencing input: PBMCs or a T cell subset sorted from them (not recorded which). This receptor was taken from an adult woman who had mild COVID-19 (a few samples of this study predate the infection). Cell type and time point are not known. CDR3 sequence (DNA): TGTGCCAGCACGCTAGCGGGCTACGAGCAGTACTTC. It yields the protein CASTLAGYEQYF.